These 14 T cell receptor beta chains were sequenced from one sample in a study of T cells after yellow fever vaccination. TCRdb re-analysed the 5' RACE reads in MiXCR, keeping a single row per CDR3 protein. Of roughly 330,000 distinct CDR3 sequences listed, 3% to 4.5% are singletons. Sequenced material: PBMCs, taken 5 days after the yellow fever booster vaccination. All receptors come from a young man who received the YFV17D yellow fever vaccine.

This clonotype appeared many times. This chain uses TRBV4-2 with TRBJ2-1, with D possibly matching TRBD2 (7 bases). The germline V gene encodes CDR1 LGHNA and CDR2 YNFKEQ. V lost 0 bases, J lost 9 bases, and 18 bases lay in between. This CDR3 has 16 residues. The CDR3 DNA follows: TGTGCCAGCAGCCAAGAAGGTCCGGGGGGCTTTACTGAGCAGTTCTTC. It encodes CASSQEGPGGFTEQFF.

The J gene is TRBJ1-2, the V gene TRBV24-1, with D uncertain. Germline V gene lookup returns CDR1 KGHDR and CDR2 SFDVKD. The CDR3 loop spans 10 amino acids. Between the trimmed V and J ends, which lost 5 bases and 7 bases, there was a span of 4 bases. CDR3 coding DNA: TGTGCCACCAGTGCAGGTGGCTACACCTTC. Translated, it gives CATSAGGYTF.

This clonotype came up a few times. The rearrangement joins TRBV5-1 to TRBJ2-3; 9 bases fit TRBD2. Germline CDR1 SGHRS, CDR2 YFSETQ. The CDR3 loop spans 17 amino acids. V lost 1 base, J lost 0 bases, and 6 bases stayed unmatched. The CDR3: CASSLYVAGVSTDTQYF. In DNA, the CDR3 is TGCGCCAGCAGCTTGTATGTAGCGGGGGTTAGCACAGATACGCAGTATTTT.

V and J are TRBV6-5 and TRBJ2-2; 11 bases map to TRBD2. CDR3 length equals 17 residues. In germline, CDR1 is MNHEY, CDR2 SVGAGI. The V segment lost 5 bases and the J segment 1 base; nucleotides outside the gene matches: 6. The CDR3 DNA is TGTGCCAGCAGTAAACTAGCGGGGGCCGGGAACACCGGGGAGCTGTTTTTT. Amino acid sequence: CASSKLAGAGNTGELFF.

The table lists this clonotype with many counts. This chain connects TRBV9 to TRBJ1-1; 7 bases are shared with TRBD1. The CDR3 contains 14 residues. The V gene end was trimmed by 4 bases and the J gene end by 4 bases; junction bases not matched to a gene: 7. The germline V gene encodes CDR1 SGDLS and CDR2 YYNGEE. CDR3 coding DNA: TGTGCCAGCAGCCTTACAGGGGTTCGCACTGAAGCTTTCTTT. It codes for CASSLTGVRTEAFF.

This clonotype has a count of ten or more. The chain combines TRBV12-3 or TRBV12-4 with TRBJ2-7, with TRBD1 matching 7 bases. The CDR3 totals 14 residues. V lost 5 bases, J lost 3 bases, and 7 bases stayed unmatched. The CDR3 is CASSPRQGSYEQYF. Here the CDR3 DNA reads TGTGCCAGCAGTCCGCGACAGGGAAGCTACGAGCAGTACTTC.

There are many counts of this clonotype. The V call is TRBV29-1, the J call TRBJ2-1; D unclear. V gave up 3 bases and J gave up 0 bases, with 12 bases separating them. The CDR3 extends over 15 amino acids. Germline values: CDR1 SQVTM, CDR2 ANQGSEA. CDR3 DNA sequence: TGCAGCGTTGAGGGTCTACGGAGCTCCTACAATGAGCAGTTCTTC. This gives the protein CSVEGLRSSYNEQFF.

The rearrangement uses TRBV7-2 and TRBJ1-5; D unclear. Germline V CDR1 and CDR2: SGHTA, FQGNSA. This CDR3 contains 15 residues. The V and J ends lost 1 base and 5 bases respectively, with 12 bases between them. The CDR3 bases are TGTGCCAGCAGCTTAGGTTCGGCAGTTCATCAGCCCCAGCATTTT. Translation gives CASSLGSAVHQPQHF. The complete variable domain, with remaining parts taken from reference TRBV7-2 and TRBJ1-5, reads GAGVSQSPSNKVTEKGKDVELRCDPISGHTALYWYRQSLGQGLEFLIYFQGNSAPDKSGLPSDRFSAERTGGSVSTLTIQRTQQEDSAVYLCASSLGSAVHQPQHFGDGTRLSIL.

This clonotype was detected ten times or more. This rearrangement joins TRBV7-3 to TRBJ2-1, with TRBD2 matching over 12 bases. V trimming: 5 bases; J trimming: 4 bases; junction bases outside the gene matches: 9. CDR1 SGHTA and CDR2 FQGTGA come from the germline V gene. This CDR3 spans 17 amino acids. The CDR3 nucleotides are TGTGCCAGCAGCCCTACGGGGGGGACTAGCGGGTACAATGAGCAGTTCTTC. Its translation is CASSPTGGTSGYNEQFF.

This clonotype has at least ten counts. The chain is built from TRBV5-1 and TRBJ2-2; D remains unclear. This CDR3 is 12 amino acids long. Trimming stripped 9 bases from V and 1 base from J, with 7 bases between. The germline V gene encodes CDR1 SGHRS and CDR2 YFSETQ. Here the CDR3 reads CATKQNTGELFF. DNA for the CDR3: TGCGCCACCAAACAGAACACCGGGGAGCTGTTTTTT.

This rearrangement joins TRBV6-2 or TRBV6-3 to TRBJ1-5; unclear D gene. CDR3 length: 14 amino acids. V was trimmed by 6 bases and J by 3 bases, leaving 12 bases between them. CDR1 and CDR2 from the germline V gene are MNHEY and SVGEGT. CDR3 sequence (DNA): TGTGCCAGCAGGGCCCGTTATGACAATCAGCCCCAGCATTTT. The encoded protein is CASRARYDNQPQHF.

In its sample, this clonotype was seen a few times. V usage is TRBV30 and J usage is TRBJ1-5; D call uncertain. Germline CDR1 GTSNPN, CDR2 SVGIG (reference sequence). There are 13 residues in the CDR3. Between the trimmed V and J ends, which lost 0 bases and 3 bases, there was a span of 6 bases. CDR3 sequence: CAWSVRVNQPQHF. In nucleotides, the CDR3 is TGTGCCTGGAGTGTTAGGGTCAATCAGCCCCAGCATTTT.

This clonotype appeared many times. V gene TRBV7-2 combines with J gene TRBJ2-1, with D possibly matching TRBD2 (5 bases). Germline-derived CDR1 and CDR2 are SGHTA and FQGNSA. The CDR3 runs to 15 residues. Trimming pared 3 bases from V and 0 bases from J, leaving 9 bases between. CDR3 sequence: CASSFSGASYNEQFF. The CDR3 nucleotides are TGTGCCAGCAGCTTCAGCGGTGCCTCCTACAATGAGCAGTTCTTC.

At least ten counts were recorded for this clonotype. This rearrangement joins TRBV20-1 to TRBJ2-7, with 7 bases lining up with TRBD2. V was clipped by 6 bases and J by 3 bases; unmatched bases: 8. The CDR3 is 13 residues long. From germline, CDR1 is DFQATT and CDR2 SNEGSKA (reference sequence). The CDR3 DNA reads as TGCAGTGCAAGACAGAGGGAGGGCTACGAGCAGTACTTC. This sequence encodes CSARQREGYEQYF.